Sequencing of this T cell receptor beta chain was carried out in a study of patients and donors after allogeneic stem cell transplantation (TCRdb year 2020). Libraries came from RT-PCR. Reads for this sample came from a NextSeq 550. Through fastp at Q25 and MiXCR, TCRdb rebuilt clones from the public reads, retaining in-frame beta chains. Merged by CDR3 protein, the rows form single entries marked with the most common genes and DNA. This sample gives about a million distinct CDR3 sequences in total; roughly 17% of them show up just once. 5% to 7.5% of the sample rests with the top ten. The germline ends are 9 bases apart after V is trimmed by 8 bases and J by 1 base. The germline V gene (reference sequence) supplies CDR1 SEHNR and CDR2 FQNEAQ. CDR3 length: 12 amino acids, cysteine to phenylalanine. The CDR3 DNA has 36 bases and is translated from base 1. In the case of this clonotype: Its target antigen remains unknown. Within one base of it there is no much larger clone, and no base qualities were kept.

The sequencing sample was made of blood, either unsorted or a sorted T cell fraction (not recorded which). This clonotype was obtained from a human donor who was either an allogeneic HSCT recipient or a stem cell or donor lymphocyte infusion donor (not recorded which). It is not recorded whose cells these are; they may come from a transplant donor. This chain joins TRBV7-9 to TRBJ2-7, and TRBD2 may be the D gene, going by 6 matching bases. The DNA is TGTGCCAGCTGGAGGGATTCCTACGAGCAGTACTTC. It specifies CASWRDSYEQYF.